The 16 T cell receptor beta chains below come from one sample, sequenced in a study of blood T cells in healthy people across ages. Then a second PCR, running about 6 to 12 cycles, was carried out with a sample-barcoded 5' primer and a J-beta primer mix. TCRdb analysed the 5' RACE reads with MiXCR anew, one entry per CDR3 protein. Of hundreds of thousands of distinct CDR3 sequences listed, roughly three fifths are singletons. Sequenced input: blood. The source of these receptors is a man aged 40-50 years in good health.

V and J are TRBV6-2 or TRBV6-3 and TRBJ2-3, with TRBD1 as a possible D gene (5 bases). Germline V CDR1 and CDR2: MNHEY, SVGEGT. V lost 6 bases and J 4 bases, leaving 8 bases between the germline ends. The length of the CDR3 is 12 residues. The CDR3 here is CASRDNPDTQYF. CDR3 nucleotides: TGTGCCAGCAGGGACAACCCAGATACGCAGTATTTT.

The rearrangement joins TRBV29-1 to TRBJ1-1, with D possibly matching TRBD1 (5 bases). The length of the CDR3 is 17 residues. V dropped 5 bases and J dropped 0 bases, with 22 bases sitting between them. The germline V gene has CDR1 SQVTM and CDR2 ANQGSEA. CDR3 nucleotides: TGCAGCGTTCGGATTTTCACAGGACGCGGGATGAACACTGAAGCTTTCTTT. Translating gives CSVRIFTGRGMNTEAFF.

The rearrangement uses TRBV28 and TRBJ2-7, with a weak D call TRBD1 (6 bases). The length of the CDR3 is 17 residues. Trimming pared 4 bases from V and 2 bases from J, leaving 21 bases between. CDR1 is MDHEN, CDR2 SYDVKM, per germline. The chain's CDR3 is CASSWDATGTTPYEQYF. The DNA of the CDR3 is TGTGCCAGCAGTTGGGATGCTACAGGGACAACTCCCTACGAGCAGTACTTC. Combining the CDR3 with reference TRBV28 and TRBJ2-7 gives the whole variable domain DVKVTQSSRYLVKRTGEKVFLECVQDMDHENMFWYRQDPGLGLRLIYFSYDVKMKEKGDIPEGYSVSREKKERFSLILESASTNQTSMYLCASSWDATGTTPYEQYFGPGTRLTVT.

The sample holds a few counts of this clonotype. V is TRBV5-1 and J is TRBJ2-2; perhaps TRBD1 as D (5 bases). V lost 3 bases and J lost 6, with 12 bases in between. The CDR3 length is 14 residues. Germline CDR1 is SGHRS and CDR2 is YFSETQ. The CDR3 loop is CASSSGQPAGELFF. The CDR3 bases are TGCGCCAGCAGCTCTGGACAACCGGCCGGGGAGCTGTTTTTT.

A few counts support this clonotype. In nucleotides, the CDR3 is TGTGCCAGCAGTCCAGCCCGTCGGACCCAGACCTACGAGCAGTACTTC. Its protein product is CASSPARRTQTYEQYF. The rearrangement uses TRBV27 and TRBJ2-7; no clear D. Germline loops: CDR1 MNHEY, CDR2 SMNVEV (reference sequence). Trimming left V 5 bases short and J 2 bases short, with 19 bases between. The CDR3 has 16 amino acids.

The chain uses TRBV7-3 and TRBJ1-1, with a tentative D call TRBD1 (5 bases). CDR3 length equals 14 residues. The V gene's germline CDR1 is SGHTA and CDR2 FQGTGA. V was trimmed by 4 bases and J by 8 bases, leaving 17 bases between them. CDR3 DNA sequence: TGTGCCAGCAGCTCCCACCGCGACAGAAGGGAAGCTTTCTTT. Translation gives CASSSHRDRREAFF. Looking up the rest from reference TRBV7-3 and TRBJ1-1 gives the full variable domain: GAGVSQTPSNKVTEKGKYVELRCDPISGHTALYWYRQSLGQGPEFLIYFQGTGAADDSGLPNDRFFAVRPEGSVSTLKIQRTERGDSAVYLCASSSHRDRREAFFGQGTRLTVV.

The V and J genes are TRBV6-7 and TRBJ2-4, with D possibly being TRBD2 (6 bases). TRBV6-7 is an ORF, with its function uncertain. CDR3 length equals 14 residues. Deletions cut 9 bases from V and 13 bases from J, with 25 bases between. CDR3: CARVRSRDCGEQYF. The DNA of the CDR3 is TGTGCCAGGGTTCGTTCGCGGGATTGTGGTGAGCAGTACTTC.

This rearrangement joins TRBV12-3 or TRBV12-4 to TRBJ1-1; D remains unclear. The CDR3 extends over 13 amino acids. Trimming shortened V by 3 bases and J by 1 base, and 6 bases separated the two germline ends. For the CDR3, the DNA is TGTGCCAGCAGTTTTATGAGGAACACTGAAGCTTTCTTT. Amino acids: CASSFMRNTEAFF.

This clonotype turned up a few times. The genes are TRBV10-3 and TRBJ2-3; weak D call: TRBD2 (5 bases). This CDR3 has 14 residues. Trimming cost V 3 bases and J 0 bases, with 7 bases left between them. Germline CDR1 reads ENHRY; CDR2 reads SYGVKD. CDR3 loop: CAISEGGSTDTQYF. The CDR3 bases are TGTGCCATCAGTGAAGGCGGGAGCACAGATACGCAGTATTTT.

This clonotype was seen a few times. The chain employs TRBV5-5 and TRBJ2-3; D not certain. Germline CDR1 is SGHKS and CDR2 is YYEKEE (reference sequence). With 4 bases removed from V and 2 bases from J, the gap between germline ends came to 11 bases. The CDR3 is 14 residues long. The CDR3 is CASSLRTVTDTQYF. The CDR3 bases are TGTGCCAGCAGCCTCCGGACGGTCACAGATACGCAGTATTTT.

In this sample, this clonotype turned up a few times. The CDR3 sequence is CASSTLAGGPRSPYNEQFF. In DNA form, the CDR3 reads TGTGCCAGCAGCACACTAGCGGGAGGGCCCCGTAGTCCTTACAATGAGCAGTTCTTC. This chain uses TRBV7-2 with TRBJ2-1; TRBD2 matches at 13 bases. There are 19 residues in the CDR3. CDR1 SGHTA and CDR2 FQGNSA come from the germline V gene. Unmatched junction bases numbered 14, after V lost 5 bases and J lost 4 bases.

The sample holds a few counts of this clonotype. This chain connects TRBV6-6 to TRBJ1-2; 8 positions match TRBD1. V lost 6 bases to trimming and J lost 0 bases; unmatched junction nucleotides: 6. CDR3 size: 15 residues. From germline, CDR1 is MNHNY and CDR2 SVGAGI (reference sequence). CDR3 nucleotides: TGTGCCAGCAGAACCCCGGGACAGGCTAACTATGGCTACACCTTC. Its translation is CASRTPGQANYGYTF.

The chain recombines TRBV7-3 with TRBJ2-5; D possibly corresponds to TRBD2 (5 bases). Between the trimmed V and J ends, which lost 5 bases and 4 bases, there was a span of 11 bases. This CDR3 has 13 residues. CDR1 is SGHTA, CDR2 FQGTGA, per germline. The CDR3 is CASSDGDRETQYF. In nucleotides, the CDR3 is TGTGCCAGCAGCGACGGGGATCGAGAGACCCAGTACTTC.

The sample holds a few counts of this clonotype. This chain links TRBV28 with TRBJ1-6; D perhaps matches TRBD1 (6 bases). V shed 6 bases and J shed 5 bases, with 14 bases lying between them. CDR3 length: 15 amino acids. CDR1 MDHEN and CDR2 SYDVKM come from the germline V gene. The CDR3 here is CASRPHQGNNSPLHF. The CDR3 DNA is TGTGCCAGCAGGCCTCATCAGGGGAATAATTCACCCCTCCACTTT.

This clonotype has more than one count but fewer than ten. This chain connects TRBV29-1 to TRBJ1-2, with 10 bases lining up with TRBD1. Germline V gene lookup returns CDR1 SQVTM and CDR2 ANQGSEA. This CDR3 is built from 15 residues. The J segment lost 3 bases and the V segment lost 5 bases, leaving 9 bases of the junction unmatched. The CDR3 nucleotides read TGCAGCGTTCGACAGGGGGCAGGGGGTGACTATGGCTACACCTTC. Amino acid sequence: CSVRQGAGGDYGYTF.

This chain uses TRBV25-1 with TRBJ2-7; D is unclear. V lost 2 bases and J lost 6, with 20 bases in between. This CDR3 is 16 amino acids long. Germline V CDR1 and CDR2: MGHDK, SYGVNS. In nucleotides, the CDR3 is TGTGCCAGCAGTGAAATCTCAGGAGCGCTCAGATCCGAGCAGTACTTC. This codes for CASSEISGALRSEQYF.